Shown below are 12 T cell receptor beta chains from a single sample sequenced in a study of blood T cell repertoires in COVID-19. Assay used: immunoSEQ multiplex PCR; TCRdb lists only in-frame clones, some missing. Of nearly 200,000 clones in the sample, more than 70% were seen once. Sequenced: peripheral blood. The receptors were gathered from a woman aged 40 to 55 who had recovered from COVID-19.

J is TRBJ1-5 and V is TRBV12-3 or TRBV12-4; D call uncertain. V lost 8 bases and J lost 7, with 15 bases in between. This CDR3 comprises 13 residues. The CDR3 sequence is CASSWALRQPQHF. In DNA form, the CDR3 reads TGTGCCAGCTCTTGGGCCTTAAGGCAGCCCCAGCATTTT.

This clone was recorded many times. The chain recombines TRBV7-8 with TRBJ1-6; D not resolved. This CDR3 is built from 14 residues. Trimming stripped 5 bases from V and 7 bases from J, with 12 bases between. Germline V gene sequence: CDR1 SGHVS, CDR2 FQNEAQ. The CDR3 loop is CASSTDTENSPLHF. The CDR3 DNA sequence: TGTGCCAGCAGCACAGACACGGAAAATTCACCCCTCCACTTT.

This chain uses TRBV7-9 with TRBJ2-5; D is uncertain. Trimming took off 5 bases at V and 1 base at J, with 11 bases between the two ends. CDR1 and CDR2 (germline): SEHNR, FQNEAQ (reference sequence). The CDR3 spans 14 residues. The CDR3, as DNA: TGTGCCAGCAGCCAAGTCACCAGCCAAGAGACCCAGTACTTC. Protein sequence: CASSQVTSQETQYF.

V and J are TRBV13 and TRBJ2-3; the match to TRBD2 covers 7 bases. The J segment lost 4 bases and the V segment lost 3 bases, leaving 7 bases of the junction unmatched. The CDR3 is 15 amino acids. Germline values: CDR1 PRHDT, CDR2 FYEKMQ (reference sequence). CDR3 in amino acids: CASSLRAGVADTQYF. The DNA of the CDR3 is TGTGCCAGCAGCTTGAGGGCGGGAGTGGCAGATACGCAGTATTTT.

A remark on this clone: Other DNA sequences from this sample encode an identical CDR3 as well. The V and J genes are TRBV19 and TRBJ2-1, with TRBD1 matching 7 bases. V lost 2 bases and J lost 7; bases outside the gene matches: 2. The CDR3 totals 13 residues. Germline CDR1 reads LNHDA; CDR2 reads SQIVND (reference sequence). The CDR3 DNA sequence: TGTGCCAGTAGTATATCAGGGGGAAATGAGCAGTTCTTC. As protein: CASSISGGNEQFF. Full variable domain (missing parts from reference TRBV19 and TRBJ2-1): DGGITQSPKYLFRKEGQNVTLSCEQNLNHDAMYWYRQDPGQGLRLIYYSQIVNDFQKGDIAEGYSVSREKKESFPLTVTSAQKNPTAFYLCASSISGGNEQFFGPGTRLTVL.

The chain combines TRBV5-8 with TRBJ2-7, with TRBD1 identical over 7 bases. This CDR3 spans 15 amino acids. The V gene end was trimmed by 0 bases and the J gene end by 2 bases; junction bases not matched to a gene: 5. Germline V lookup: CDR1 SGHTS, CDR2 YDEGEE. The CDR3 sequence is CASSLGHRGTYEQYF. Written as DNA, the CDR3 is TGTGCCAGCAGCTTGGGTCACAGGGGTACCTACGAGCAGTACTTC.

The rearrangement joins TRBV7-2 to TRBJ2-7, with D hard to call. CDR3 size: 13 residues. The ends were cut back, 4 bases at V and 4 bases at J, with 11 bases in the middle. From germline, CDR1 is SGHTA and CDR2 FQGNSA. CDR3 amino acids: CASSSTWQYEQYF. The CDR3 DNA sequence: TGTGCCAGCAGCTCCACGTGGCAGTACGAGCAGTACTTC.

This sequence joins TRBV5-4 and TRBJ2-5; TRBD2 aligns across 7 bases. The junction had 7 bases not matched to a gene; V was cut back by 0 bases and J by 5 bases. This CDR3 has 15 amino acids. From germline, CDR1 is SGHNT and CDR2 YYREEE (reference sequence). This chain's CDR3 is CASSLAGTRGETQYF. Written as DNA, the CDR3 is TGTGCCAGCAGCTTGGCAGGGACGCGGGGGGAGACCCAGTACTTC.

This chain joins TRBV24-1 and TRBJ2-7; TRBD2 might be the D (6 bases). Germline CDR1 reads KGHDR; CDR2 reads SFDVKD. There are 12 residues in the CDR3. The V end lost 12 bases, the J end lost 2 bases, and 13 bases lay between the germline ends. This chain's CDR3 is CAAATGAYEQYF. The CDR3 DNA sequence: TGTGCCGCGGCGACGGGAGCCTACGAGCAGTACTTC.

The chain carries TRBV10-3 and TRBJ2-1, with D perhaps matching TRBD2 (6 bases). The CDR3 sequence is 14 residues long. V lost 10 bases, J lost 10 bases, and 23 bases lay in between. The germline CDR1 and CDR2 sequences are ENHRY and SYGVKD. The CDR3 protein is CATLTSAGSGEQFF. The CDR3 bases are TGTGCCACCCTCACAAGTGCGGGGTCAGGAGAGCAGTTCTTC.

This rearrangement joins TRBV24-1 to TRBJ1-2; 7 positions agree with TRBD1. The CDR3 runs to 14 residues. Looked up from germline, CDR1 is KGHDR and CDR2 is SFDVKD. J lost 4 bases, V lost 1 base, and 2 bases had no gene match. CDR3 bases: TGTGCCACCAGTGATTTTGACAGGGCCTATGGCTACACCTTC. Residues: CATSDFDRAYGYTF.

The genes are TRBV27 and TRBJ2-7, with 11 bases aligning to TRBD2. This CDR3 has 15 residues. The V gene's germline CDR1 is MNHEY and CDR2 SMNVEV (reference sequence). The junction had 6 bases not matched to a gene; V was cut back by 4 bases and J by 4 bases. The CDR3 DNA is TGTGCCAGCAGTTCCCCGACTAGCGGGATGTACGAGCAGTACTTC. It yields the protein CASSSPTSGMYEQYF.